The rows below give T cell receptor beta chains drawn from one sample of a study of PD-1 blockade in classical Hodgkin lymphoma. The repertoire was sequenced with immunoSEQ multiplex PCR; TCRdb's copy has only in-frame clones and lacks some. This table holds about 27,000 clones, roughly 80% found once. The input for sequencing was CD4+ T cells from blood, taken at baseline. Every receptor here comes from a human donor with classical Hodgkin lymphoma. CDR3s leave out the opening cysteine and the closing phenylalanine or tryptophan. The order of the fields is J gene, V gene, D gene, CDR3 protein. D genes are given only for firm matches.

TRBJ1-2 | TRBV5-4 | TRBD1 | ASSTGAGHSYGYT
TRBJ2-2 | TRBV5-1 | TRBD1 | ASSLAVQGAAGELF
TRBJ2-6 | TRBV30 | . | AWSGVYGGQGANVLT
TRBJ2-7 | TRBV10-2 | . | ASSDLTYEQY
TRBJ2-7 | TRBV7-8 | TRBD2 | ASSLSPSGGSTKQY
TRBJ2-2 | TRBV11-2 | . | ASSPAGGELF
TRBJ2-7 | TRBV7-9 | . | ASSLGESEQY
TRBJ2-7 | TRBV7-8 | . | ASSPPRGPPYEQY
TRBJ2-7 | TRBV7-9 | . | ASSLGGQGPYEQY
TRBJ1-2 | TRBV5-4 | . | ASSFAGVNTGGYT
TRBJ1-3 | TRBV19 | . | ASSPGTTSGNTIY
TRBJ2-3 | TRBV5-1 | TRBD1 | ASSFGTGGDTQY
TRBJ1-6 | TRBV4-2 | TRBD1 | ASSQDLGQEGRPLH
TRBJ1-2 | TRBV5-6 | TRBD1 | ASSLTDRANGYT
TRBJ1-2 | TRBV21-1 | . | ASSKELGYGYT
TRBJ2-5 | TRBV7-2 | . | ASSFRSSAETQY
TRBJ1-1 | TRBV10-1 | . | ASSEAF
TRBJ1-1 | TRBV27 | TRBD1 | ASSLRGRETEAF
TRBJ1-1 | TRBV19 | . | ATRRGRTEAF
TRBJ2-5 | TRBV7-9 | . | ASRGGNPFQETQY
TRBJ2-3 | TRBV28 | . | ASAVTGSADTQY
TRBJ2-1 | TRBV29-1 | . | SVEDLGNEQF
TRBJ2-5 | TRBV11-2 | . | ASSLLTGPGTQY
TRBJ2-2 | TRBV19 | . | ASSTTWSTGELF
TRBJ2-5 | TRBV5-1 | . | ASSLPGAQETQY
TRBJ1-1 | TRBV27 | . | ASSLRTGFDTEAF
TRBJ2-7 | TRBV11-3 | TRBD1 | ASSLGSGQGEEQY
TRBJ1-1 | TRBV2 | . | VSPGAMNTEAF
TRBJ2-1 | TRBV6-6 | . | ASRRGTAYNEQF
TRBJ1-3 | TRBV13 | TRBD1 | ASSFRTGGSGNTIY
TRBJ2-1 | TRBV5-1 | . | ASSLGGRYNEQF
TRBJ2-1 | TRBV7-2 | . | ASSPQGGLGQF
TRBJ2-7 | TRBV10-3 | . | AISQDYEQY
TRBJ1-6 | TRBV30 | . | AWSGGSPLH
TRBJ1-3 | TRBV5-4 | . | ASSLVGQGTGNTIY
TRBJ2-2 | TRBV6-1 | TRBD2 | ASSEAQGLAGRTGELF
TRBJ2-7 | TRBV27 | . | ASSLAHSYEQY